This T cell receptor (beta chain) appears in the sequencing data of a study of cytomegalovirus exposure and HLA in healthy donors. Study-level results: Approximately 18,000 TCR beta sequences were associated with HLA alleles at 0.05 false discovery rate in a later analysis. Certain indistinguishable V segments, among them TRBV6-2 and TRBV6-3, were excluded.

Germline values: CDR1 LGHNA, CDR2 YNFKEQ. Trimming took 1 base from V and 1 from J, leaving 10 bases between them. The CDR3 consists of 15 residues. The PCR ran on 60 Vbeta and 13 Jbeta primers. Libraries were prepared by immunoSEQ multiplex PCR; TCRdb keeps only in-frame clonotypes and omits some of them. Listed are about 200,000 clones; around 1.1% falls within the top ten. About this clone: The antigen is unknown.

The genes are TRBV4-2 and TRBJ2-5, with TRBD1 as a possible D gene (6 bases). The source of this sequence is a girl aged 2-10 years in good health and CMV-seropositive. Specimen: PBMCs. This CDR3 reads CASSQVWDTQETQYF. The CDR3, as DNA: TGTGCCAGCAGCCAAGTTTGGGACACCCAAGAGACCCAGTACTTC.